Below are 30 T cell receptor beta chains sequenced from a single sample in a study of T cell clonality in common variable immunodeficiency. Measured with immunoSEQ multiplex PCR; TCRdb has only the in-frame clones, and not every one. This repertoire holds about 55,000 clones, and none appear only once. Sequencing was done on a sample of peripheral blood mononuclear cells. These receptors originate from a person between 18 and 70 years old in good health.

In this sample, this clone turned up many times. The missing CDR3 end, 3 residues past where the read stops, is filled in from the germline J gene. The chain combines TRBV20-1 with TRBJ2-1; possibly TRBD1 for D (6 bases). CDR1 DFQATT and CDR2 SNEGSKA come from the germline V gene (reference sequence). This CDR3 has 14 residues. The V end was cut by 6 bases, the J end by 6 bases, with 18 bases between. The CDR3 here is CSAIRSPRGNEQFF. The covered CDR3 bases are TGCAGTGCCATACGATCCCCCAGGGGCAATGAG.

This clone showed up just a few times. The chain's CDR3 is CASSPLDRGLSPLHF. CDR3 bases read: TGTGCCAGTAGTCCCCTTGACAGGGGGCTTTCACCC. The chain is built from TRBV19 and TRBJ1-6; 10 bases are a match to TRBD1. The CDR3 end is not reached by the read, which stops 3 residues before it; the germline J gene fills it in. The CDR3 consists of 15 residues. Germline V gene data show CDR1 as LNHDA and CDR2 as SQIVND (reference sequence). V shed 5 bases, J shed 9 bases, and the junction held 7 bases outside the gene matches. Filled out from reference TRBV19 and TRBJ1-6, the complete variable domain reads DGGITQSPKYLFRKEGQNVTLSCEQNLNHDAMYWYRQDPGQGLRLIYYSQIVNDFQKGDIAEGYSVSREKKESFPLTVTSAQKNPTAFYLCASSPLDRGLSPLHFGNGTRLTVT.

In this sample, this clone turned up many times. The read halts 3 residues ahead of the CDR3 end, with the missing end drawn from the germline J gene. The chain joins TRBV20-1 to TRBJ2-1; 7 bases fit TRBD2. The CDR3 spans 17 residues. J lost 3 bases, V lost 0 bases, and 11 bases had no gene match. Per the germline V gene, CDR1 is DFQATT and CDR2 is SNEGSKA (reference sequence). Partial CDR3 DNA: TGCAGTGCTAGAGATAGAATCACTAGCGCCTACTACAATGAG. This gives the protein CSARDRITSAYYNE. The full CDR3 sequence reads CSARDRITSAYYNEQFF.

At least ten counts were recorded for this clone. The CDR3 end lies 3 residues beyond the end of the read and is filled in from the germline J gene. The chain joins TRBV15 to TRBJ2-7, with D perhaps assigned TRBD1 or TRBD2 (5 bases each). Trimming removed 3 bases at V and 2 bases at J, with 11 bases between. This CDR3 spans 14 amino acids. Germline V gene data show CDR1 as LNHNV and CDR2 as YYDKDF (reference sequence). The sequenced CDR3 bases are TGTGCCACCAGCAGGCAGGGAGCTACCTACGAG. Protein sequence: CATSRQGATYE. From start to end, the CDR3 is CATSRQGATYEQYF.

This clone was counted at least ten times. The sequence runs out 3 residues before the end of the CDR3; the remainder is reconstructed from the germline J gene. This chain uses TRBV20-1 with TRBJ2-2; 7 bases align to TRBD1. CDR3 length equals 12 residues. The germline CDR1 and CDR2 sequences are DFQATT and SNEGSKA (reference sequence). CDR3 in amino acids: CSARQGVDVLFF. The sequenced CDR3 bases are TGCAGTGCTAGGCAGGGGGTGGACGTG.

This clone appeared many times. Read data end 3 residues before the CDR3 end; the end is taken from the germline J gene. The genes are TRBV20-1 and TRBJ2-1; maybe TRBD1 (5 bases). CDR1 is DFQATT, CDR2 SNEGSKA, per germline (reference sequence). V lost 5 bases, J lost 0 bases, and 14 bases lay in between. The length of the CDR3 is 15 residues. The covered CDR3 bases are TGCAGTGCTGGGGCAGGCGGTAGCTCCTACAATGAG. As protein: CSAGAGGSSYNE. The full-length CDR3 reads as CSAGAGGSSYNEQFF.

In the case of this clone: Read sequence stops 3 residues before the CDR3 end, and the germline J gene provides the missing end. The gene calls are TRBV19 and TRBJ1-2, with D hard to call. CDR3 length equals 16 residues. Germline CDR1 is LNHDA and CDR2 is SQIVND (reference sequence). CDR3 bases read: TGTGCCAGTAGTCCCTATAGCGGGAGAACCTACAATGAC. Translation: CASSPYSGRTYND. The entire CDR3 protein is CASSPYSGRTYNDYTF.

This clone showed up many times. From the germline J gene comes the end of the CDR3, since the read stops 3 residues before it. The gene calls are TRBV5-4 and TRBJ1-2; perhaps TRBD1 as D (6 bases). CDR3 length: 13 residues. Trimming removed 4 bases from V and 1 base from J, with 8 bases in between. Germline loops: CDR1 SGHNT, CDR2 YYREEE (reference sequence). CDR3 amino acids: CASSQDSNYGYTF. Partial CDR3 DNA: TGTGCCAGCAGCCAGGACAGTAACTATGGC.

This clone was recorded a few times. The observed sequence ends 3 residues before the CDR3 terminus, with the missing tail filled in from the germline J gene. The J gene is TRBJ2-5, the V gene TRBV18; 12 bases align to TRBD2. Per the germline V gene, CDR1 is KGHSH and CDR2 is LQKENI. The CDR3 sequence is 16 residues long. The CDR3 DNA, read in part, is TGTGCCAGCTCCCCAGGACTAGCGGGGTCGCCCGATACC. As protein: CASSPGLAGSPDT. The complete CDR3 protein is CASSPGLAGSPDTQYF.

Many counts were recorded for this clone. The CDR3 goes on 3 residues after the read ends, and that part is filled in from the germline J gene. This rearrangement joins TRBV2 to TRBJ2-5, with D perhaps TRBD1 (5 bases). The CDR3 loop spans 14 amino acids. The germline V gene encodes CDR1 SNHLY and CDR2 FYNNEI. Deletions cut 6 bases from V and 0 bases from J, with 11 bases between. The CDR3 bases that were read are TGTGCCAGCAGAAAAGGGGTGTACCAAGAGACC. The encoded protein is CASRKGVYQET. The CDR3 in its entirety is CASRKGVYQETQYF.

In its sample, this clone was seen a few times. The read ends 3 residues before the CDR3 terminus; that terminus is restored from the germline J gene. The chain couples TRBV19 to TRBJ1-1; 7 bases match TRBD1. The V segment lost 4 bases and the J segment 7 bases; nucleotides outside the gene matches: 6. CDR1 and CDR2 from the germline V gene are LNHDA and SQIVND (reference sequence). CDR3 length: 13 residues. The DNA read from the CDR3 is TGTGCCAGTAGTAAACAGGGGAGGGGTGAA. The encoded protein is CASSKQGRGE. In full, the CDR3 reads CASSKQGRGEAFF.

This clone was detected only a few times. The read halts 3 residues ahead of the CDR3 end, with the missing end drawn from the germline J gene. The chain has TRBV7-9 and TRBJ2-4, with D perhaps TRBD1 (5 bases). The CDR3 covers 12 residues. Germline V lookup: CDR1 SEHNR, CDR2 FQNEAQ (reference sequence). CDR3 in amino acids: CASSSEQGHQYF. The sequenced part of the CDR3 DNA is TGTGCCAGCAGCTCTGAGCAGGGTCAT. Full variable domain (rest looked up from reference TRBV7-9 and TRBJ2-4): DTGVSQNPRHKITKRGQNVTFRCDPISEHNRLYWYRQTLGQGPEFLTYFQNEAQLEKSRLLSDRFSAERPKGSFSTLEIQRTEQGDSAMYLCASSSEQGHQYFGAGTRLSVL.

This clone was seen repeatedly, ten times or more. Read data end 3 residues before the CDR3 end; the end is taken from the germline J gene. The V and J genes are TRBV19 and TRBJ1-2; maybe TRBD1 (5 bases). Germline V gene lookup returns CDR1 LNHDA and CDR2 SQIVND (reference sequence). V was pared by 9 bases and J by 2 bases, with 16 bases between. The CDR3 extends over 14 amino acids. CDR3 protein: CASRDSYTNYGYTF. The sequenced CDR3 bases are TGTGCCAGCAGGGATTCTTATACAAACTATGGC.

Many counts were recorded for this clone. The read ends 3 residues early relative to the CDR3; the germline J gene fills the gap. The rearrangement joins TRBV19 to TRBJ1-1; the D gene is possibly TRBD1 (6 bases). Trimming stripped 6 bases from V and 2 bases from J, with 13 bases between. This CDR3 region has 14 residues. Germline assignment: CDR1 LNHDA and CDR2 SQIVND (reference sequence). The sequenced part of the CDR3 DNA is TGTGCCAGTAGGAGCCGGGACATCAACACTGAA. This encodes CASRSRDINTE. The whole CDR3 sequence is CASRSRDINTEAFF.

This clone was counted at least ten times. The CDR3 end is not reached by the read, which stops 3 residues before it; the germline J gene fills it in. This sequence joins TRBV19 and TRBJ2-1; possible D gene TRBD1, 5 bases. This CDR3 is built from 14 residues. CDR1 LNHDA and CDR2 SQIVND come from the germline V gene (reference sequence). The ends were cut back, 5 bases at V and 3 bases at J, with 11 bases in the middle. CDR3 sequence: CASSGAADYNEQFF. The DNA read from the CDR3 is TGTGCCAGTAGTGGGGCGGCTGACTACAATGAG.

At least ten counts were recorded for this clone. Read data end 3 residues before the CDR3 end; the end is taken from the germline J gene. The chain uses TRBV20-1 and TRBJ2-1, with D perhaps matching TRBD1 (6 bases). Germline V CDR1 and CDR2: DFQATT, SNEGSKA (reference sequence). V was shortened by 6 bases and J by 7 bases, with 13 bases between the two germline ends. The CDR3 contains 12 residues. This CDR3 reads CSAGYRENEQFF. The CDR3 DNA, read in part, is TGCAGTGCAGGGTACAGGGAGAATGAG.

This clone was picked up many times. Partial CDR3 DNA: TGTGCCAGAAGCTTGCAGGGGCCTGACGGGGAG. Encoded protein: CARSLQGPDGE. The full-length CDR3 reads as CARSLQGPDGELFF. This chain joins TRBV5-3 and TRBJ2-2, with D possibly matching TRBD1 (6 bases). Sequencing ends 3 residues short of the CDR3 end; the germline J gene provides the rest. TRBV5-3 is flagged as an ORF with uncertain function. V was trimmed by 1 base and J by 7 bases, leaving 11 bases between them. The CDR3 spans 14 residues.

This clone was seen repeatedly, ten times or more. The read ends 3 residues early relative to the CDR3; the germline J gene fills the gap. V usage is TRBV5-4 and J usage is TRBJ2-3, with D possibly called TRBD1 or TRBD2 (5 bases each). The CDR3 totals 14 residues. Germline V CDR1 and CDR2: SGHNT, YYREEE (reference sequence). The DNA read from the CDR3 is TGTGCCAGCAGCTTGAGGTTTAGGGGAGAGACG. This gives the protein CASSLRFRGET. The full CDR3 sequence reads CASSLRFRGETQYF.

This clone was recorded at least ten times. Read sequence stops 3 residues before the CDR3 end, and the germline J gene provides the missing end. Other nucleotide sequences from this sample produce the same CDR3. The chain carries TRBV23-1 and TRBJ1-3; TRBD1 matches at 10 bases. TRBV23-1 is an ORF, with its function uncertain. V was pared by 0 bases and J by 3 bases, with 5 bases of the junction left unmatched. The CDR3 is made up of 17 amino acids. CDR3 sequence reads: CASSQSTGTGDGNTIYF. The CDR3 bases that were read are TGCGCCAGCAGTCAATCGACCGGGACAGGGGATGGAAACACC.

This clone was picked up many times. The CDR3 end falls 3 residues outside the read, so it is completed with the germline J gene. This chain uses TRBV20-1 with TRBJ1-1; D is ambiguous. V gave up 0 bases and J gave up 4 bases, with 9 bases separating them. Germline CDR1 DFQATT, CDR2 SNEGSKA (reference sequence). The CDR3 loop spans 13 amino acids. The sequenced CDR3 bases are TGCAGTGCTAGAGAAGCAGGAGGCACTGAA. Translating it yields CSAREAGGTE. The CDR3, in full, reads CSAREAGGTEAFF.

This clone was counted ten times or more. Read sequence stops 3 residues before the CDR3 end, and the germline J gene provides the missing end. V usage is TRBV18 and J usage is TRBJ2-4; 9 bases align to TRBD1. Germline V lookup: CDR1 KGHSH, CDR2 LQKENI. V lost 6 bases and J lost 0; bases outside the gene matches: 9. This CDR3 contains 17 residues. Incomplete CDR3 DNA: TGTGCCAGCTCTCCAATGGACAGGGGCTTAGCCAAAAACATT. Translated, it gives CASSPMDRGLAKNI. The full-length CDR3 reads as CASSPMDRGLAKNIQYF.

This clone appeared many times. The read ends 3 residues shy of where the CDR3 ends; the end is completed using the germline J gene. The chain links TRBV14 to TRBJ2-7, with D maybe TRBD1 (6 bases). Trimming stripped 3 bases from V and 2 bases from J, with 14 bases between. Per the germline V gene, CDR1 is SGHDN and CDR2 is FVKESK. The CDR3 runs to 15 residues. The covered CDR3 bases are TGTGCCAGCAGCCAGGGGGCAGGGCCCCCCTACGAG. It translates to CASSQGAGPPYE. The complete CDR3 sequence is CASSQGAGPPYEQYF.

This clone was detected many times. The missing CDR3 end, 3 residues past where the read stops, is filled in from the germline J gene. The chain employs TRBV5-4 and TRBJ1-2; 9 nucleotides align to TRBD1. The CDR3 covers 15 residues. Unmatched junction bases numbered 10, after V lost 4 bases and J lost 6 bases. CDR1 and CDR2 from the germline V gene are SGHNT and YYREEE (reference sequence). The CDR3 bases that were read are TGTGCCAGCAGCAAGTCTCCGGGACAGGGCAATGGC. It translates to CASSKSPGQGNG. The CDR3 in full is CASSKSPGQGNGYTF.

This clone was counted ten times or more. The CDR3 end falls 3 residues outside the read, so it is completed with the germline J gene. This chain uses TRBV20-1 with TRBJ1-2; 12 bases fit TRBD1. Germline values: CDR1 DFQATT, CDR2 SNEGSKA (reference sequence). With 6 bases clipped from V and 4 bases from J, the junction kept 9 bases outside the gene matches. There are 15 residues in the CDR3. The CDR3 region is CSAQQGQGASYGYTF. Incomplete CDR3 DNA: TGCAGTGCCCAGCAGGGACAGGGGGCGAGCTATGGC.

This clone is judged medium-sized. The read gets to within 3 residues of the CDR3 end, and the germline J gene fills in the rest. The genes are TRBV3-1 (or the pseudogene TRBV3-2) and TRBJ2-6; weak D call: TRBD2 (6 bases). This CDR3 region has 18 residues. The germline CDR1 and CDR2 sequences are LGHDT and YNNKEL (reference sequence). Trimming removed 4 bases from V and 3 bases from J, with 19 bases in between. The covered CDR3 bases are TGTGCCAGCAGCCCGAGAGGACGAGGACTAATTGGGGCCAACGTC. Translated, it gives CASSPRGRGLIGANV. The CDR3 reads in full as CASSPRGRGLIGANVLTF.

The CDR3: CASSDYSYNEQFF. The sequenced part of the CDR3 DNA is TGTGCCAGTAGTGACTACTCCTACAATGAG. J is TRBJ2-1 and V is TRBV19, with D perhaps matching TRBD2 (5 bases). With the read ending 3 residues before the CDR3 end, the germline J gene is used to fill in that end. The CDR3 has 13 residues. The germline V gene has CDR1 LNHDA and CDR2 SQIVND (reference sequence). The ends were cut back, 5 bases at V and 0 bases at J, with 5 bases in the middle.

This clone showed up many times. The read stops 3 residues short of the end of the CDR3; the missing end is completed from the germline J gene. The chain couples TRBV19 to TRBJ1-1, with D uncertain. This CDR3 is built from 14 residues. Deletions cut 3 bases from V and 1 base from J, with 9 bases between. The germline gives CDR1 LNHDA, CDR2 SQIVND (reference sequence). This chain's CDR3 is CASSIGQSNTEAFF. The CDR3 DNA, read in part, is TGTGCCAGTAGTATTGGGCAGTCGAACACTGAA.

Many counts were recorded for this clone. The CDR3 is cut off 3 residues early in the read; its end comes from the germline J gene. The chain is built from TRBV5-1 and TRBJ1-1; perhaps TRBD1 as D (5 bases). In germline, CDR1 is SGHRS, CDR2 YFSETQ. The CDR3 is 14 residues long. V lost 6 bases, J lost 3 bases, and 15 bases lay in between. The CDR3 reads CASTPGLEDTEAFF. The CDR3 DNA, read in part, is TGCGCCAGCACGCCAGGGTTAGAGGACACTGAA.

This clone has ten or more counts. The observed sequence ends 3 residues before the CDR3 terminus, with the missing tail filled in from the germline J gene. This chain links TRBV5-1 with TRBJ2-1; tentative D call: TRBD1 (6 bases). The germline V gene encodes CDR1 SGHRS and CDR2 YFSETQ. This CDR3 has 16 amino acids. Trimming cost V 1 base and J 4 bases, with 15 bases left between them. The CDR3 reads CASSLLSDRLYNEQFF. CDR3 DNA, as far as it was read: TGCGCCAGCAGCTTGCTATCGGACAGACTATACAATGAG.

The CDR3 here is CASSGSYYDYTF. Partial CDR3 DNA: TGTGCCAGCAGCGGATCTTACTACGAC. The chain joins TRBV7-3 to TRBJ1-2; D uncertain. The read gets to within 3 residues of the CDR3 end, and the germline J gene fills in the rest. The CDR3 runs 12 residues. Germline V gene lookup returns CDR1 SGHTA and CDR2 FQGTGA.